This T cell receptor beta chain came from a study of T cell repertoires in aging, cancer and after chemotherapy. On the study more broadly: Over several months to years, re-sampled healthy donor repertoires clearly shared clones. Study results and limitations: Healthy donors lost TCR diversity with age mainly through richness, cancer patients through richness and evenness. No conclusions about immunological memory after chemotherapy can be drawn from the repertoire data.

The template was genomic DNA from peripheral blood, not RNA. TRB rearrangements spanning V, D and J were amplified using mixed TRB-A/B primers. TCRdb passed the multiplex PCR reads through MiXCR, listing each CDR3 protein once. The data contain over 8,500 distinct CDR3 sequences, roughly 32% of them seen just once; the ten biggest clones take up roughly 3.3%. Comment on this clonotype: Its target is not known.

Germline CDR1 reads GTSNPN; CDR2 reads SVGIG (reference sequence). The trim removed 3 bases at V and 4 bases at J, leaving 5 bases unmatched. The length of the CDR3 is 13 residues. The receptor was derived from a human donor in good health. Material: blood. V gene TRBV30 combines with J gene TRBJ2-7, with 8 bases fitting TRBD2. The CDR3 loop reads CAWRQTSGYEQYF. DNA for the CDR3: TGTGCCTGGAGACAAACTAGCGGTTACGAGCAGTACTTC.